This T cell receptor (beta chain) came from a study of OX40 agonist ivuxolimab in advanced cancers. General study results and limits: CD4+ and CD8+ T cells in blood underwent clonal expansion by week 6 at 0.1 to 3.0 mg/kg.

The CDR3 is 14 amino acids. From germline, CDR1 is SGHRS and CDR2 YFSETQ. V lost 0 bases and J lost 5, with 12 bases in between. Comment on this clone: Antigen specificity is unknown.

Using immunoSEQ multiplex PCR, the repertoire was profiled, and TCRdb retains in-frame clones only, with some absent. The table shows about 48,000 clones, with about four fifths occurring only once. The receptor was derived from an adult with an advanced solid tumor such as melanoma, head and neck, liver or kidney cancer. Specimen: CD4+ or CD8+ T cells sorted from blood, collected in a trial of the OX40 agonist ivuxolimab. The rearrangement joins TRBV5-1 to TRBJ2-7; D is perhaps TRBD1 (6 bases). Here the CDR3 DNA reads TGCGCCAGCAGCTTGGCCGTGGGGGCGAACGAGCAGTACTTC. Translation: CASSLAVGANEQYF.